The next 6 T cell receptor beta chains were all read from a single sample in a study of T-cell memory formation after mild COVID-19. In TCRdb, the 5' RACE reads were re-called with MiXCR into one record per CDR3 protein. The sample carries 250,000 to 350,000 distinct CDR3 sequences, around a sixth recorded once. What was sequenced was PBMCs or a T cell subset sorted from them (not recorded which). These receptors were taken from a man aged 18 to 30 who had mild COVID-19 (a few samples of this study predate the infection). Cell type and time point are not known.

V is TRBV24-1 and J is TRBJ2-3; D is ambiguous. The CDR3 spans 13 residues. V was pared by 6 bases and J by 4 bases, with 10 bases between. CDR1 is KGHDR, CDR2 SFDVKD, per germline. The CDR3: CATSLSEADTQYF. Written as DNA, the CDR3 is TGTGCCACCAGTTTGAGCGAAGCAGATACGCAGTATTTT.

The CDR3, as DNA: TGTGCCAGCAGTTTTAGAACTAGGACGAATGAGCAGTTCTTC. This gives the protein CASSFRTRTNEQFF. This chain connects TRBV28 to TRBJ2-1, with a weak D call TRBD2 (5 bases). Between the trimmed V and J ends, which lost 3 bases and 7 bases, there was a span of 13 bases. CDR1 and CDR2 (germline): MDHEN, SYDVKM. The CDR3 covers 14 residues. The full variable domain, its missing parts supplied by reference TRBV28 and TRBJ2-1, is DVKVTQSSRYLVKRTGEKVFLECVQDMDHENMFWYRQDPGLGLRLIYFSYDVKMKEKGDIPEGYSVSREKKERFSLILESASTNQTSMYLCASSFRTRTNEQFFGPGTRLTVL.

The table lists this clonotype with a few counts. The chain couples TRBV7-2 to TRBJ2-5; weak D call: TRBD1 (6 bases). Germline V gene sequence: CDR1 SGHTA, CDR2 FQGNSA. The CDR3 is 15 amino acids. V was pared by 3 bases and J by 1 base, with 12 bases between. CDR3: CASSLLQGPQETQYF. In DNA form, the CDR3 reads TGTGCCAGCAGCTTGCTACAGGGACCCCAAGAGACCCAGTACTTC. Using reference TRBV7-2 and TRBJ2-5 for the parts outside the CDR3, the full variable domain is GAGVSQSPSNKVTEKGKDVELRCDPISGHTALYWYRQSLGQGLEFLIYFQGNSAPDKSGLPSDRFSAERTGGSVSTLTIQRTQQEDSAVYLCASSLLQGPQETQYFGPGTRLLVL.

This rearrangement joins TRBV7-2 to TRBJ2-1, with 8 bases that match TRBD2. CDR3 length: 13 amino acids. V lost 0 bases, J lost 10 bases, and 2 bases stayed unmatched. The germline CDR1 and CDR2 sequences are SGHTA and FQGNSA. The DNA of the CDR3 is TGTGCCAGCAGCTTAGCCCAGCGGGGGGAGCAGTTCTTC. This encodes CASSLAQRGEQFF.

This clonotype has more than one count but fewer than ten. The chain recombines TRBV7-9 with TRBJ2-7; 16 positions agree with TRBD2. Germline V gives CDR1 SEHNR, CDR2 FQNEAQ (reference sequence). The CDR3 covers 17 residues. The junction had 7 bases not matched to a gene; V was cut back by 5 bases and J by 3 bases. CDR3 coding DNA: TGTGCCAGCAGCCTGGGACTAGCGGGGGGGTCCTTCTACGAGCAGTACTTC. Amino acid sequence: CASSLGLAGGSFYEQYF.

This rearrangement joins TRBV5-1 to TRBJ2-5; TRBD1 agrees at 9 bases. V dropped 2 bases and J dropped 5; count of bases not matched to a gene: 7. From germline, CDR1 is SGHRS and CDR2 YFSETQ. The CDR3 runs to 15 residues. CDR3 residues: CASSLYRGLRETQYF. CDR3 sequence (DNA): TGCGCCAGCAGCTTATACAGGGGGCTCCGCGAGACCCAGTACTTC.